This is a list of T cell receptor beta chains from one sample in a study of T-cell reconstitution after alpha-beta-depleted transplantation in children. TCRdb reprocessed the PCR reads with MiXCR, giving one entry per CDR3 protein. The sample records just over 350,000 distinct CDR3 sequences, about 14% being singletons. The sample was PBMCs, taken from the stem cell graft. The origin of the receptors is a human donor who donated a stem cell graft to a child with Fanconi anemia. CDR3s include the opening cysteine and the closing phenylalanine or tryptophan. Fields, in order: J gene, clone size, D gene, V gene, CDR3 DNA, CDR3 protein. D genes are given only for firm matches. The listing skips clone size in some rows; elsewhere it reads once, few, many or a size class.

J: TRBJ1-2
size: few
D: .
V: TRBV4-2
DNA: TGTGCCAGCAGCCAAGATCTTGGTGGCAGGCCCTCCTCTCTAGGGGGCTACACCTTC
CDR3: CASSQDLGGRPSSLGGYTF

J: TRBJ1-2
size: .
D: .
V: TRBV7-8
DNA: TGTGCCAGCAGCCCCGTGGGTCCCTATGGCTACACCTTC
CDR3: CASSPVGPYGYTF

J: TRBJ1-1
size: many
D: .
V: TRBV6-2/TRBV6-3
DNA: TGTGCCAGCAGTTACTCGGGGGTCCCGAACACTGAAGCTTTCTTT
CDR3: CASSYSGVPNTEAFF

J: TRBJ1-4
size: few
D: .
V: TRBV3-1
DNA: TGTGCCAGCAGCCAAGAGGAGCTAGACGGAGGCCATGAAAAACTGTTTTTT
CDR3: CASSQEELDGGHEKLFF

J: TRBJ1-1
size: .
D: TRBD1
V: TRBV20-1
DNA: TGCAGTGCTCGCCGGGACAGTCAAGCTTTCTTT
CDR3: CSARRDSQAFF

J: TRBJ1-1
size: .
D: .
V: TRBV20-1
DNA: TGCAGTGCAAGGGGGGACTATCCCGGGGGGAATACTGAAGCTTTCTTT
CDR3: CSARGDYPGGNTEAFF

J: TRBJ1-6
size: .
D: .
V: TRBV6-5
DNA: TGTGCCAGCAGTTACTCGGGGGGCGGGGATTCACCCCTCCACTTT
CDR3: CASSYSGGGDSPLHF

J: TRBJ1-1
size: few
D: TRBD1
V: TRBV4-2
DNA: TGTGCCAGCTCCCGGGACAGGGGATTTCGTGAAGCTTTCTTT
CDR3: CASSRDRGFREAFF

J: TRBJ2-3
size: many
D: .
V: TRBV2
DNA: TGTGCCAGCAGTTACTCGACAGATACGCAGTATTTT
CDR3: CASSYSTDTQYF

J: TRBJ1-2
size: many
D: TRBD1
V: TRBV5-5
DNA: TGTGCCAGCAGTCGTGGGGGTACAGGGGACTATGGCTACACCTTC
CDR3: CASSRGGTGDYGYTF

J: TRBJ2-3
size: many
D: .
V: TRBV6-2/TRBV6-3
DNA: TGTGCCAGCAGTTACAGTCTACACCCCCCATCGGATACGCAGTATTTT
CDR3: CASSYSLHPPSDTQYF

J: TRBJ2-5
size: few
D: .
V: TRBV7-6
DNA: TGTGCCAGCAGCCCAGCGACAGGAGCTGAAGAGACCCAGTACTTC
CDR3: CASSPATGAEETQYF

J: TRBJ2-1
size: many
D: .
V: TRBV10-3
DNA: TGTGCCGCCAATGATCCGGGGTCGGGGTTGAATGAGCAGTTCTTC
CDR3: CAANDPGSGLNEQFF

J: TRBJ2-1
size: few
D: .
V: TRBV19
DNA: TGTGCCAGTAGTTGGGACCCGTCCTACAATGAGCAGTTCTTC
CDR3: CASSWDPSYNEQFF

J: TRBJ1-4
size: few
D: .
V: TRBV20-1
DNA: TGCAGTGCTAGGGGACCTTCGGAAGAAAAACTGTTTTTT
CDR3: CSARGPSEEKLFF

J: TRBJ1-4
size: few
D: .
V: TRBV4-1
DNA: TGCGCCAGCAGCCTTAGACAGTCCACAACTAATGAAAAACTGTTTTTT
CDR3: CASSLRQSTTNEKLFF

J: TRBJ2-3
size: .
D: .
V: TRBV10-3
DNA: TGTGCCATCAGTGAGTCAACTTTTGATACGCAGTATTTT
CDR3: CAISESTFDTQYF

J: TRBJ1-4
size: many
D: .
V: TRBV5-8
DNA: TGTGCCAGCATGCCACCTGTATATAATGAAAAACTGTTTTTT
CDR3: CASMPPVYNEKLFF

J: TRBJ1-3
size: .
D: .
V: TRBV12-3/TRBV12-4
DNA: TGTGCCAGCAGTCACCCGTCGACCGGAAACACCATATATTTT
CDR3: CASSHPSTGNTIYF

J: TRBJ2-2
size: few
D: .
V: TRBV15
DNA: TGTGCCACCAGCAGAGGACCAGACCCGTTCGCGAACACCGGGGAGCTGTTTTTT
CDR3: CATSRGPDPFANTGELFF

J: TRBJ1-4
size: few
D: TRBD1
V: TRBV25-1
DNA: TGTGCCAGCAGTGGGACAGGATGGGGGAAACTGTTTTTT
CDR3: CASSGTGWGKLFF

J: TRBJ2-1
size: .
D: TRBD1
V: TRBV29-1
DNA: TGCAGCGTAGAGGGACAGGGATCTTCCTACAATGAGCAGTTCTTC
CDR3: CSVEGQGSSYNEQFF

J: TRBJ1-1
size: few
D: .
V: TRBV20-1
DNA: TGCAGTGGCCGGGCGGCCCCGGGACCTGAAGCTTTCTTT
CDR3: CSGRAAPGPEAFF

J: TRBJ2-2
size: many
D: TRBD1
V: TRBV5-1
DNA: TGCGCCAGCGCCAGACAGGGGAAGGACACCGGGGAGCTGTTTTTT
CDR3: CASARQGKDTGELFF

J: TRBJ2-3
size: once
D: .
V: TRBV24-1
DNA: TGTGCCACCAGGGACAACAATCTAGATACGCAGTATTTT
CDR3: CATRDNNLDTQYF

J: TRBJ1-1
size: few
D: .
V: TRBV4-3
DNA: TGCGCCAGCAGCCCGGACGGGGGCAGGAACACTGAAGCTTTCTTT
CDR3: CASSPDGGRNTEAFF

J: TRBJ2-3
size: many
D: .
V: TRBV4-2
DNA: TGTGCCAGCAGCCAGCCCAGTGGCCACGGCACAGATACGCAGTATTTT
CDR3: CASSQPSGHGTDTQYF

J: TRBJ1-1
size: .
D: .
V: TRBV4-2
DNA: TGTGCCAGCAGCCAGGAACAGACCGAAGCTTTCTTT
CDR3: CASSQEQTEAFF

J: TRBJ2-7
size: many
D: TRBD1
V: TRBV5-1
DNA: TGCGCCAGCAGCACCGGACAGGCCTTAGGGATCGAGCAGTACTTC
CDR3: CASSTGQALGIEQYF

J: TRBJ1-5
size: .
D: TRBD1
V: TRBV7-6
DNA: TGTGCCAGCAGCTACCGGGGACAGGGAAGAGATTATAGCAATCAGCCCCAGCATTTT
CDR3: CASSYRGQGRDYSNQPQHF

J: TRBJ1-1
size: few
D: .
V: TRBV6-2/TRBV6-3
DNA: TGTGCCAGCACCCAGACCATGAACACTGAAGCTTTCTTT
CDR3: CASTQTMNTEAFF

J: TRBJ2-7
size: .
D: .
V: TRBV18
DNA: TGTGCCAGCTCACCACCGGTACAGGGCACCTACGAGCAGTACTTC
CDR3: CASSPPVQGTYEQYF

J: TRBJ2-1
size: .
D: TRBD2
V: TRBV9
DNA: TGTGCCAGCAGCTTGACTAGCTCATCCCTCTCCTACAATGAGCAGTTCTTC
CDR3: CASSLTSSSLSYNEQFF

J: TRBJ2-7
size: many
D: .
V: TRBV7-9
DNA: TGTGCCAGCAGCTCCCTTGGGCCTCCCGGGGAGCAGTACTTC
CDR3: CASSSLGPPGEQYF

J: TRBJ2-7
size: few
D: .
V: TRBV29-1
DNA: TGCAGCGTTGTTCCCTCCGGAAGTCCCTCGGGGGAGCAGTACTTC
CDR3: CSVVPSGSPSGEQYF

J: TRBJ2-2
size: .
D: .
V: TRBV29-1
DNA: TGCAGCGTTGAAGGGCTGTACACCGGGGAGCTGTTTTTT
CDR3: CSVEGLYTGELFF

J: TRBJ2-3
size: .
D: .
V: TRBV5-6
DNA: TGTGCCAGCAGCTTGGTGTCGGGGGGCTTGGATACGCAGTATTTT
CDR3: CASSLVSGGLDTQYF